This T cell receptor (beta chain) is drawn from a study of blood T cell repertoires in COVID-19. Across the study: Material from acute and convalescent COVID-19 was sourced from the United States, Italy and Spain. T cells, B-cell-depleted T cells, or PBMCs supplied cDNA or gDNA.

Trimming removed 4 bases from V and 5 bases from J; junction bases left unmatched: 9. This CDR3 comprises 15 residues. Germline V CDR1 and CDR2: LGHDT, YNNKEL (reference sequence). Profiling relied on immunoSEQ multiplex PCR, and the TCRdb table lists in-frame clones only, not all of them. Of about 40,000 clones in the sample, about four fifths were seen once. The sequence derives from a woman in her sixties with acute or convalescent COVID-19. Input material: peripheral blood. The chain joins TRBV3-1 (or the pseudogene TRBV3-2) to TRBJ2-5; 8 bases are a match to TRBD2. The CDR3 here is CASSLIGTSRETQYF. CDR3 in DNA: TGTGCCAGCAGCCTAATTGGGACTAGTCGGGAGACCCAGTACTTC.